Listed below are T cell receptor beta chains from one sample, sequenced in a study of blood T cell repertoires in COVID-19. Using immunoSEQ multiplex PCR, the repertoire was profiled, and TCRdb retains in-frame clones only, with some absent. Of roughly 180,000 clones listed, about 85% are singletons. The material sequenced was PBMCs or T cells enriched from blood (not recorded which). The source is a middle-aged woman with acute COVID-19. Both conserved end residues are part of each CDR3. The order of the fields is J gene, D gene, clone size, V gene, CDR3 DNA, CDR3 protein. D genes are given only for firm matches. Size tells how often a clone was seen (once, few, many) or the class of an expanded clone, and some rows leave it out.

>TRBJ1-1|NA|few|TRBV14
TGTGCCAGCAGCCAGATCGGTGAAGCTTTCTTT
CASSQIGEAFF
>TRBJ1-1|NA|once|TRBV2
TGTGCCAGCAGTTTAGCCCAGGGGTATACTGAAGCTTTCTTT
CASSLAQGYTEAFF
>TRBJ1-2|TRBD1|NA|TRBV7-8
TGTGCCAGCAGCTTCGGAAGGAGGGGGCCGAACTATGGCTACACCTTC
CASSFGRRGPNYGYTF
>TRBJ2-2|TRBD1|NA|TRBV19
TGTGCCAGTAGTAGGGGAGGACAGGGAGCGAACACCGGGGAGCTGTTTTTT
CASSRGGQGANTGELFF
>TRBJ2-7|TRBD2|NA|TRBV19
TGTGCCAGTAGTTTACTAGCGGGAGAATCCTACGAGCAGTACTTC
CASSLLAGESYEQYF
>TRBJ2-7|NA|NA|TRBV6-5
TGTGCCATCTCCCCCCGAGGACTGAACCACTACGAGCAGTACTTC
CAISPRGLNHYEQYF
>TRBJ2-3|TRBD2|NA|TRBV5-1
TGCGCCAGCAGCTTGGAGGTCCTAGCGGGGGGGAGCACAGATACGCAGTATTTT
CASSLEVLAGGSTDTQYF
>TRBJ1-5|TRBD1|NA|TRBV28
TGTGCCAGCAGTTTTCGGGACAGGGCAAGCCAGCCCCAGCATTTT
CASSFRDRASQPQHF
>TRBJ2-2|TRBD2|NA|TRBV24-1
TGTGCCACCAGTGATCCCTCGCCTGTAGCGGGAGTCTCCGGGGAGCTGTTTTTT
CATSDPSPVAGVSGELFF
>TRBJ2-2|TRBD1|NA|TRBV3-1/TRBV3-2
TGTGCCAGCAGCCGCGGGACAGGGGATACCGGGGAGCTGTTTTTT
CASSRGTGDTGELFF
>TRBJ2-5|TRBD2|NA|TRBV6-8
TGTGCCAGCAGTTACTCGCTTCTAGCGGGAGAGTTGGAGACCCAGTACTTC
CASSYSLLAGELETQYF
>TRBJ1-5|NA|few|TRBV5-6
TGTGCCAGCAGCTTGAGTCGGGGGTACCAGCCCCAGCATTTT
CASSLSRGYQPQHF
>TRBJ2-1|TRBD2|few|TRBV5-5
TGTGCCAGCAGCTTGGCGGGGGGTAGCGGGAGGGGCTATGAGCAGTTCTTC
CASSLAGGSGRGYEQFF
>TRBJ1-2|TRBD1|NA|TRBV6-5
TGTGCCAGCTGGATACAGGGGCCCTATGGCTACACCTTC
CASWIQGPYGYTF
>TRBJ2-7|NA|NA|TRBV27
TGTGCCAGCAGCTTCGACATATCCTCCTACGAGCAGTACTTC
CASSFDISSYEQYF
>TRBJ1-6|NA|once|TRBV2
TGTGCCAGCAGTAGGAGCTCCTATAATTCACCCCTCCACTTT
CASSRSSYNSPLHF